One T cell receptor (beta chain) is described in this entry. These data originate in a study of blood T cell repertoires in COVID-19. Study-level background: The origin of the acute and convalescent COVID-19 samples was the United States, Italy and Spain.

Germline CDR1 is LNHDA and CDR2 is SQIVND (reference sequence). V shed 5 bases and J 0 bases; nucleotides not matched to a gene: 7. This CDR3 is built from 17 residues. Method: immunoSEQ multiplex PCR; TCRdb's copy keeps in-frame clones and lacks some. The data show some 290,000 clones, roughly 93% seen once. Sequences were obtained from PBMCs or T cells enriched from blood (not recorded which). The gene calls are TRBV19 and TRBJ1-3; TRBD1 agrees at 10 bases. The source is a woman between 40 and 50 years old with acute COVID-19. The CDR3 is CASSPRGTGASGNTIYF. The CDR3 nucleotides read TGTGCCAGTAGTCCCCGGGGGACAGGGGCCTCTGGAAACACCATATATTTT.